This TCR beta chain derives from a study of blood T cells in healthy people across ages. To note about this clonotype: Its specificity is unknown.

Findings and limits, study-wide: CMV status of donors was unknown, possibly confounding expanded clonotype changes. Correlation between TCR beta diversity and naive T cell percentage was strong. Considered underestimates were the diversity estimates obtained from one million T cells. Diversity of TCR beta per million T cells declined in a roughly linear way with age.

Sample-barcoded 5' priming and a J-beta primer mix drove a second PCR of roughly 7 to 11 cycles. MiXCR was run by TCRdb on the 5' RACE reads, yielding one entry per CDR3 protein. The sample holds approximately 600,000 distinct CDR3 sequences, roughly 58% seen once. The germline CDR1 and CDR2 sequences are SNHLY and FYNNEI. This CDR3 has 19 amino acids. The sample taken for sequencing was blood. The clonotype originates from a man aged 55 to 70 in good health. The chain links TRBV2 to TRBJ2-5, with 13 bases matching TRBD2. The closer fit of TRBJ2-4 to the DNA end suggests the J call may be wrong. This CDR3 is CASSEGAGLAGRTRNIQYF. In nucleotides, the CDR3 is TGTGCCAGCAGTGAGGGGGCGGGACTAGCGGGGCGTACGAGAAACATTCAGTACTTC.